This T cell receptor (beta chain) was identified in a study of T cells in localized non-small cell lung cancer. Study-level findings and limits: T cell clonality was highest in uninvolved adjacent lung, above tumor. Without multi-region sequencing, intratumor heterogeneity could not be excluded.

Generated by immunoSEQ multiplex PCR, the TCRdb table keeps only in-frame clones and is missing some. The sample carries approximately 28,000 clones, around 92% recorded once. V trimming: 0 bases; J trimming: 3 bases; junction bases outside the gene matches: 3. The CDR3 runs to 16 residues. Germline V gives CDR1 LNHNV, CDR2 YYDKDF (reference sequence). Remarks on this clone: Its specificity is not known.

Source: peripheral blood mononuclear cells, taken before any cancer treatment. The chain has TRBV15 and TRBJ2-2, with TRBD2 matching over 8 bases. This clonotype originated in a woman aged 35 to 70 with stage III lung adenocarcinoma. The CDR3: CATSRETGRDTGELFF. The CDR3 DNA is TGTGCCACCAGCAGAGAAACCGGGAGGGACACCGGGGAGCTGTTTTTT.